This T cell receptor (beta chain) was identified during a study of shared clonotypes between healthy human individuals (dated by TCRdb to between 2020 and 2021). Context from the whole study: The cohort included three men and two women between 18 and 49 years of age. For each donor, CD4 naive and CD4 memory were each given three plates, CD8 naive was given two plates, and CD8 memory was given one plate. To estimate repertoire size and how much clonotypes are shared between individuals, the study performed deep sequencing of blood TCR repertoires from a few healthy adults. Different laboratories and diverse techniques were used to prepare libraries and sequence TCR repertoires, to increase sequencing depth and limit assay-specific biases. Between about 0.85 and 8.9 billion PBMCs per donor were obtained by leukapheresis. Results and caveats for the whole study, not just this receptor: Based on pairwise subsampling, the degree of clonotype sharing among donors was expected to be affected by sequencing depth. Compared with non-shared clonotypes, clonotypes shared by all four sorted-subset donors had higher generation probabilities. Across a few donors, approximately 5% of naive CD4, approximately 3.6% of naive CD8, around 2.5% of memory CD4, and about 0.44% of memory CD8 clonotypes were shared. Sampling was restricted to blood, and TCR repertoires in tissues likely differ from the TCR repertoires found in blood. Naive subsets generally had larger estimated clonotype richness than memory subsets did. Rarefaction of sorted-subset datasets indicated incomplete sequencing despite the large sequencing depth. The small number of donors limited the genetic and exposure-history diversity represented.

A remark on this clone: Its target antigen remains unknown. No base quality values were provided; no much bigger clone lies one nucleotide off.

For the CD8 naive samples, CD45RO-negative cells were positively selected for CCR7, yielding a CD45RA+CCR7+ population from which TemRA cells were excluded. The donors were healthy, HIV-negative adults with no recently reported acute infections or vaccinations. Every donor was a Caucasian adult living in Nashville, Tennessee, USA. Blood was obtained by leukapheresis, after which PBMCs were separated by Ficoll-Histopaque density gradient centrifugation and cryopreserved in liquid nitrogen vapor phase. Analytical flow cytometry was used to check the purity and quantity of every magnetically sorted T cell population. From each sorted fraction, genomic DNA was isolated and quantified by UV absorbance on a Nanodrop 2000c. TCR CDR3 regions were amplified from genomic DNA by multiplex PCR using the deep immunoSEQ assay. Extracted genomic DNA from each cell subset was distributed evenly across all wells of several immunoSEQ 96-well plates, and each plate was treated as a replicate. Each replicate PCR for sorted subsets received 200 ng genomic DNA, equal to about 29,000 T cell genomes. Purified libraries were quantified with a Qubit 3.0 fluorometer, sized on a Bioanalyzer 2100, and re-quantified with the KAPA Library Quantification kit. Every immunoSEQ 96-well plate was sequenced on a dedicated single-read 150-cycle Illumina NextSeq 550 flow cell. On the study's bioinformatics: Because the immunoSEQ output included only junctional sequences and no quality scores, the filtering could not be the same as the filtering used for full-length reads. To assign V/J genes and CDR3, sequences were annotated using PyIR, a Python wrapper for IgBLAST v1.9, with IMGT germline references. Reads were filtered out if the reads had weak V/J assignments (E-value above 1e-6), no CDR3, stop codons, out-of-frame junctions, or ambiguous translated residues. V3J clonotypes were defined as sequences sharing an identical inferred V gene, J gene, and CDR3 amino acid sequence. To compute the percentage overlap between repertoires, the number of shared unique clonotypes was divided by the size of the smaller repertoire. Repertoire richness was assessed with RTK rarefaction, the Chao1 estimator, and Recon v2.1 estimates of unobserved clonotypes. Generation probabilities were computed with OLGA for all TCRbeta clonotypes obtained by the gDNA method from a few donors. Sourced from immuneACCESS, this table was stored by TCRdb with only in-frame sequences that have V and J called. A share of the clones is absent; for the studies checked, an unresolved V gene accounts for under half, and the remainder has no known explanation. V and J calls and clone size are given by that table; D and trimming were obtained from the DNA. In this sample the table shows roughly 2,000,000 clones, approximately 94% of which occur a single time. Clones ranked in the top ten supply around 1% of the sample.

The CDR3 contains 15 residues, cysteine and phenylalanine counted. The entry retains the CDR3 DNA only, 45 bases that are in frame from base 1. The germline V and J ends show losses of 6 bases and 7 bases respectively, and no gene match explains 8 bases of the junction. CDR1 and CDR2 are read off the germline V gene as MDHEN and SYDVKM. The chain joins TRBV28 to TRBJ1-4; 10 junctional bases match TRBD1. This sequence was found in a man between 18 and 29 years old in good health. Input material: naive CD8+ T cells sorted from blood. According to the study, the label for this sample's cell subset or site signals: CD45RA+CCR7+. The sequenced DNA: TGTGCCAGCAGCCCACCGGGACAGGGGACTGAAAAACTGTTTTTT. The resulting protein is CASSPPGQGTEKLFF.